These 26 T cell receptor beta chains originate from one sample sequenced in a study of T-cell reconstitution after alpha-beta-depleted transplantation in children. Unique molecular identifiers were incorporated into the prepared TCRbeta library. TCRdb used MiXCR to reprocess the PCR reads, holding one entry per CDR3 protein. The table lists 600,000 to 700,000 distinct CDR3 sequences, around 12% of them singletons. The specimen comprised PBMCs, sampled before TCRalphabeta/CD19-depleted stem cell transplant. The receptors originated from a girl under 10 years old with congenital amegakaryocytic thrombocytopenia, due to receive a stem cell transplant.

This clonotype was seen repeatedly, ten times or more. The chain is built from TRBV5-6 and TRBJ2-7; 7 nucleotides match TRBD2. This CDR3 has 17 residues. Losses at the gene ends were 2 bases for V and 1 base for J; bases not matched to a gene: 12. From germline, CDR1 is SGHDT and CDR2 YYEEEE. The CDR3 nucleotides read TGTGCCAGCAGCTTACATCCTAGGGCTAGCGGATCCTACGAGCAGTACTTC. Amino acid sequence: CASSLHPRASGSYEQYF. The whole variable domain, filled in from reference TRBV5-6 and TRBJ2-7, reads DAGVTQSPTHLIKTRGQQVTLRCSPKSGHDTVSWYQQALGQGPQFIFQYYEEEERQRGNFPDRFSGHQFPNYSSELNVNALLLGDSALYLCASSLHPRASGSYEQYFGPGTRLTVT.

This clonotype has more than one count but fewer than ten. The genes are TRBV5-1 and TRBJ2-4; 7 positions agree with TRBD2. After removal of 5 bases from V and 8 bases from J, the junction contained 10 bases not matched to a gene. Germline V gene sequence: CDR1 SGHRS, CDR2 YFSETQ. The CDR3 has 14 amino acids. CDR3 nucleotide sequence: TGCGCCAGCAGACGGAGCTTCCGGGAGGACATTCAGTACTTC. Its protein product is CASRRSFREDIQYF.

V and J are TRBV5-1 and TRBJ2-1; D remains unclear. Trimming pared 4 bases from V and 0 bases from J, leaving 14 bases between. In germline, CDR1 is SGHRS, CDR2 YFSETQ. The CDR3 totals 16 residues. This CDR3 is CASSLRVVSSYNEQFF. Here the CDR3 DNA reads TGCGCCAGCAGCCTGCGAGTGGTTAGCTCCTACAATGAGCAGTTCTTC.

This chain joins TRBV5-1 and TRBJ1-4; maybe TRBD1 (5 bases). Trimming shortened V by 4 bases and J by 0 bases, and 13 bases separated the two germline ends. This CDR3 has 16 residues. The germline V gene has CDR1 SGHRS and CDR2 YFSETQ. The CDR3 DNA reads TGCGCCAGCAGCCCTCTGACGGGGGCAACTAATGAAAAACTGTTTTTT. Protein: CASSPLTGATNEKLFF.

This clonotype was found many times. The gene calls are TRBV29-1 and TRBJ2-7, with 8 bases that match TRBD1. This CDR3 has 12 residues. CDR1 SQVTM and CDR2 ANQGSEA come from the germline V gene. After removal of 6 bases from V and 2 bases from J, the junction contained 3 bases not matched to a gene. The CDR3 DNA is TGCAGCGTCGAACAGGGGGCCTACGAGCAGTACTTC. Translated, it gives CSVEQGAYEQYF.

In this sample, this clonotype turned up a few times. The chain combines TRBV2 with TRBJ1-2; 10 positions agree with TRBD1. Losses at the gene ends were 10 bases for V and 7 bases for J; bases not matched to a gene: 9. CDR3 length: 13 residues. Germline CDR1 and CDR2: SNHLY and FYNNEI. The CDR3 is CAKRDRGLGGYTF. The CDR3 DNA follows: TGTGCCAAAAGGGACAGGGGTCTTGGTGGCTACACCTTC.

This clonotype was counted between two and nine times. V and J are TRBV5-1 and TRBJ1-5; D unclear. This CDR3 is built from 12 residues. Trimming took 3 bases from V and 5 from J, leaving 6 bases between them. Per the germline V gene, CDR1 is SGHRS and CDR2 is YFSETQ. For the CDR3, the DNA is TGCGCCAGCAGCTCCCGGTATCAGCCCCAGCATTTT. Amino acid sequence: CASSSRYQPQHF.

This chain uses TRBV20-1 with TRBJ2-5; D is perhaps TRBD2 (5 bases). Germline V CDR1 and CDR2: DFQATT, SNEGSKA (reference sequence). The CDR3 loop spans 13 amino acids. V dropped 3 bases and J dropped 2 bases, with 10 bases sitting between them. DNA for the CDR3: TGCAGTGCTAGTCCGGGAAGGCAAGAGACCCAGTACTTC. This sequence encodes CSASPGRQETQYF.

In this sample, this clonotype turned up a few times. The gene calls are TRBV5-1 and TRBJ2-7, with TRBD1 identical over 8 bases. CDR3 length: 14 amino acids. J lost 2 bases, V lost 4 bases, and 5 bases had no gene match. Per the germline V gene, CDR1 is SGHRS and CDR2 is YFSETQ. CDR3 region: CASSVDRAPYEQYF. CDR3 nucleotide sequence: TGCGCCAGCAGCGTGGACAGGGCCCCCTACGAGCAGTACTTC.

In its sample, this clonotype was seen many times. V and J are TRBV20-1 and TRBJ2-5; D is ambiguous. V dropped 6 bases and J dropped 0 bases, with 11 bases sitting between them. The CDR3 runs to 13 residues. Germline CDR1 is DFQATT and CDR2 is SNEGSKA (reference sequence). CDR3 sequence (DNA): TGCAGTGCGGGTACCTTGTACCAAGAGACCCAGTACTTC. Translating gives CSAGTLYQETQYF.

The V and J genes are TRBV29-1 and TRBJ2-2; D is ambiguous. Germline CDR1 reads SQVTM; CDR2 reads ANQGSEA. The ends were cut back, 6 bases at V and 3 bases at J, with 11 bases in the middle. This CDR3 is built from 13 residues. CDR3 in amino acids: CSVQASDTGELFF. The CDR3 bases are TGCAGCGTCCAGGCTTCTGACACCGGGGAGCTGTTTTTT.

Ten or more counts support this clonotype. The CDR3 protein is CASSLVGGLNIQYF. The CDR3 region has the DNA TGTGCCAGCAGCTTAGTTGGGGGGCTGAACATTCAGTACTTC. V is TRBV7-8 and J is TRBJ2-4; D might be TRBD1 or TRBD2, each matching 6 bases. Germline V lookup: CDR1 SGHVS, CDR2 FQNEAQ. The V end was cut by 1 base, the J end by 7 bases, with 11 bases between. There are 14 residues in the CDR3.

On this clonotype: This may come from a read error, since a much larger clone is one base off. The chain employs TRBV6-6 and TRBJ2-5; a weak D match, TRBD2 (5 bases). Germline loops: CDR1 MNHNY, CDR2 SVGAGI (reference sequence). The CDR3 has 13 amino acids. Trimming removed 8 bases at V and 4 bases at J, with 14 bases between. The CDR3 protein is CASSRRIGETQYF. The DNA for the CDR3 is TGTGCCAGCTCTAGGAGGATTGGAGAGACCCAGTACTTC.

This clonotype was observed many times. The chain employs TRBV9 and TRBJ2-3; D is tentatively TRBD1 or TRBD2 (6 bases each). This CDR3 has 13 amino acids. V was clipped by 4 bases and J by 5 bases, with 11 bases between them. Germline assignment: CDR1 SGDLS and CDR2 YYNGEE. The CDR3 bases are TGTGCCAGCAGCTCAGGAGGGGGAGATACGCAGTATTTT. It is translated as CASSSGGGDTQYF.

This clonotype was counted ten times or more. The chain is built from TRBV6-5 and TRBJ2-1; the D is unclear. The CDR3 length is 11 residues. Germline V gives CDR1 MNHEY, CDR2 SVGAGI. Trimming pared 6 bases from V and 11 bases from J, leaving 11 bases between. This chain's CDR3 is CASSRENKQFF. The CDR3 DNA is TGTGCCAGCAGCCGTGAAAATAAGCAGTTCTTC.

This clonotype was found many times. An end of the junction does not agree with germline; a read error may underlie this. The CDR3 DNA follows: TGTGCCAGCAGTTACTCCCAGGTCCAAGAAACCCAGTACTTC. Translation gives CASSYSQVQETQYF. This chain connects TRBV6-5 to TRBJ2-5, with unresolved D. Germline V gene lookup returns CDR1 MNHEY and CDR2 SVGAGI. The CDR3 consists of 14 residues.

The chain uses TRBV20-1 and TRBJ2-7; 13 bases map to TRBD2. Germline CDR1 DFQATT, CDR2 SNEGSKA (reference sequence). The junction had 12 bases not matched to a gene; V was cut back by 6 bases and J by 4 bases. The CDR3 runs to 16 residues. The CDR3 sequence is CSAGGGTSGILYEQYF. In DNA form, the CDR3 reads TGCAGTGCGGGTGGCGGGACTAGCGGGATATTGTACGAGCAGTACTTC.

Remarks on this clonotype: A much larger clone lies a single base off, so this may be a read error. The V gene is TRBV12-3 or TRBV12-4, the J gene TRBJ2-2; 10 nucleotides agree with TRBD1. The CDR3 runs 15 residues. The ends lost 5 bases at V and 4 bases at J; junction bases unmatched: 4. The CDR3, as DNA: TGTGCCAGCAGTCCCTGGACAGGGGGCACCGGGGAGCTGTTTTTT. Encoded protein: CASSPWTGGTGELFF.

At least ten counts were recorded for this clonotype. V gene TRBV7-9 combines with J gene TRBJ2-1; TRBD2 agrees at 11 bases. The CDR3 is 15 residues long. With 4 bases clipped from V and 3 bases from J, the junction kept 2 bases outside the gene matches. Germline assignment: CDR1 SEHNR and CDR2 FQNEAQ (reference sequence). The CDR3 nucleotides read TGTGCCAGCAGCTCGACTAGCGGGAACTACAATGAGCAGTTCTTC. This encodes CASSSTSGNYNEQFF.

This clonotype was seen a handful of times. The chain recombines TRBV7-2 with TRBJ2-3; 7 bases match TRBD2. Germline CDR1 SGHTA, CDR2 FQGNSA. The V and J ends lost 1 base and 8 bases, in that order; junction bases with no gene match: 3. The CDR3 totals 13 residues. The CDR3 loop reads CASSLVREGTQYF. The DNA of the CDR3 is TGTGCCAGCAGCTTAGTTAGGGAGGGTACGCAGTATTTT.

The table lists this clonotype with many counts. V is TRBV7-8 and J is TRBJ2-1; 8 nucleotides match TRBD2. The J segment lost 0 bases and the V segment lost 6 bases, leaving 4 bases of the junction unmatched. The CDR3 runs 15 residues. In germline, CDR1 is SGHVS, CDR2 FQNEAQ. The CDR3 loop is CASRGLAPSYNEQFF. DNA of the CDR3: TGTGCCAGCAGAGGACTAGCTCCCTCCTACAATGAGCAGTTCTTC.

This clonotype has a handful of counts. The rearrangement joins TRBV20-1 to TRBJ2-3; D may be TRBD2 (5 bases). The CDR3 extends over 14 amino acids. CDR1 is DFQATT and CDR2 is SNEGSKA in the germline V gene (reference sequence). The CDR3 region has the DNA TGCACCACTAGACCCCCACTAAGCACAGATACGCAGTATTTT. It specifies CTTRPPLSTDTQYF.

The V gene is TRBV19, the J gene TRBJ2-7; D could derive from TRBD1 or TRBD2 (6 bases each). V was cut by 1 base and J by 2 bases, with 12 bases left in between. Germline V gene lookup returns CDR1 LNHDA and CDR2 SQIVND (reference sequence). The CDR3 consists of 15 residues. The CDR3 region is CASSIAPGATYEQYF. The CDR3 coding sequence is TGTGCCAGTAGTATAGCCCCGGGGGCGACCTACGAGCAGTACTTC.

This clonotype turned up a few times. The gene calls are TRBV27 and TRBJ2-7, with D maybe TRBD2 (6 bases). V dropped 3 bases and J dropped 2 bases, with 17 bases sitting between them. The CDR3 runs 16 residues. CDR1 MNHEY and CDR2 SMNVEV come from the germline V gene (reference sequence). In DNA form, the CDR3 reads TGTGCCAGCAGTTTCCCCCAAAGGCGGGGCCCCTACGAGCAGTACTTC. Its protein product is CASSFPQRRGPYEQYF.

This clonotype turned up a few times. This chain connects TRBV5-1 to TRBJ1-1; unclear D gene. Germline CDR1 SGHRS, CDR2 YFSETQ. CDR3 length: 12 amino acids. The ends were cut back, 0 bases at V and 8 bases at J, with 8 bases in the middle. CDR3 sequence (DNA): TGCGCCAGCAGCTTGGCCGGCTACGAAGCTTTCTTT. Encoded protein: CASSLAGYEAFF.

This clonotype appeared a few times. A much larger clone differs by one base, so this may be a read error. The V and J genes are TRBV12-3 or TRBV12-4 and TRBJ2-7; no clear D gene. The CDR3 is 12 residues long. V was shortened by 2 bases and J by 4 bases, with 6 bases between the two germline ends. Written as DNA, the CDR3 is TGTGCCAGCAGTTTACGCCAATACGAGCAGTACTTC. It translates to CASSLRQYEQYF.